Sequencing of this T cell receptor (beta chain) was carried out in a study of blood T cell repertoires in COVID-19. Per the germline V gene, CDR1 is SGHTA and CDR2 is FQGTGA. This CDR3 has 14 residues. V gave up 2 bases and J gave up 1 base; unmatched junction bases: 1. Sequencing was performed with immunoSEQ multiplex PCR; in TCRdb, only in-frame clones are kept and a portion is missing. The sample yields roughly 230,000 clones, roughly 83% seen once. Sequencing was performed on peripheral blood. The V gene is TRBV7-3, the J gene TRBJ1-1; 7 bases are shared with TRBD1. The sequence was obtained from a woman between 50 and 59 years old with acute or convalescent COVID-19. CDR3 region: CASSLDRENTEAFF. DNA of the CDR3: TGTGCCAGCAGCTTAGACAGGGAGAACACTGAAGCTTTCTTT. The full variable domain, completed using reference TRBV7-3 and TRBJ1-1, is GAGVSQTPSNKVTEKGKYVELRCDPISGHTALYWYRQSLGQGPEFLIYFQGTGAADDSGLPNDRFFAVRPEGSVSTLKIQRTERGDSAVYLCASSLDRENTEAFFGQGTRLTVV.